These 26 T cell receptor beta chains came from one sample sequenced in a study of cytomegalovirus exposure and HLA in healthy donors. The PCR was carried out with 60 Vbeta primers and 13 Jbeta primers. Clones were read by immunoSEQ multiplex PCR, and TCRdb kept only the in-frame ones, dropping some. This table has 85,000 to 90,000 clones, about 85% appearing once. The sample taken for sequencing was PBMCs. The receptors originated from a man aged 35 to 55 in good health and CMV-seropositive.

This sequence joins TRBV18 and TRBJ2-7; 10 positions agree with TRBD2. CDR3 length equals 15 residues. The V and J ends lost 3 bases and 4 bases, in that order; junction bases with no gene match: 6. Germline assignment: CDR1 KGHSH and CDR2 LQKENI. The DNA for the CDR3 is TGTGCCAGCTCACCGGAGCGGGGGGGAACTTACGAGCAGTACTTC. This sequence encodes CASSPERGGTYEQYF.

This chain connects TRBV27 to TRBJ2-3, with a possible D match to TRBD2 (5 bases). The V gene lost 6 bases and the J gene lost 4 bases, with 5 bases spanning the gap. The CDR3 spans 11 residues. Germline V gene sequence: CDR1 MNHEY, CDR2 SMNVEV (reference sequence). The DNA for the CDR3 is TGTGCCAGCAGGCGGGCAGATACGCAGTATTTT. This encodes CASRRADTQYF.

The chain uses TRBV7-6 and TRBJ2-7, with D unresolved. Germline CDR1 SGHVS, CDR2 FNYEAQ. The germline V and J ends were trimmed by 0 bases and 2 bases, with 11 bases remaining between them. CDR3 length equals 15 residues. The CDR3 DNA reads TGTGCCAGCAGCTTAGCCAATGGAGTTACCTACGAGCAGTACTTC. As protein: CASSLANGVTYEQYF.

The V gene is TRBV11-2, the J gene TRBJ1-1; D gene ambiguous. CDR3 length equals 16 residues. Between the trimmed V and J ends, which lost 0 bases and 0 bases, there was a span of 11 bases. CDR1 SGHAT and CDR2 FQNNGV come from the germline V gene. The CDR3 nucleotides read TGTGCCAGCAGCTTAGATCTGGGCACGGTGAACACTGAAGCTTTCTTT. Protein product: CASSLDLGTVNTEAFF.

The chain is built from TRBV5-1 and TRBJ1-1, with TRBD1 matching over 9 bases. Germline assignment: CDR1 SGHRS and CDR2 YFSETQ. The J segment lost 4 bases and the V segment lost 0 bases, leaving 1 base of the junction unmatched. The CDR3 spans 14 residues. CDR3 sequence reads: CASSLDRGRTEAFF. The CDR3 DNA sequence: TGCGCCAGCAGCTTGGACAGGGGGCGCACTGAAGCTTTCTTT.

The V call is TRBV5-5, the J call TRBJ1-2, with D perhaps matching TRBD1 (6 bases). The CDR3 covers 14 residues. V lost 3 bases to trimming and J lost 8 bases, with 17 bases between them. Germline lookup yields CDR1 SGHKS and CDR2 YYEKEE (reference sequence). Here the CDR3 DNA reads TGTGCCAGCAGCTCTGGGGTGTTGGGGGCCGGCTACACCTTC. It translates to CASSSGVLGAGYTF.

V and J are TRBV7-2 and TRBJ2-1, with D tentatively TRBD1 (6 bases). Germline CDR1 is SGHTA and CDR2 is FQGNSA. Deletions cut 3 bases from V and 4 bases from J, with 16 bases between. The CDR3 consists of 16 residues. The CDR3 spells CASSFQPTGTYNEQFF. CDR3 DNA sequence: TGTGCCAGCAGCTTCCAACCAACTGGGACATACAATGAGCAGTTCTTC.

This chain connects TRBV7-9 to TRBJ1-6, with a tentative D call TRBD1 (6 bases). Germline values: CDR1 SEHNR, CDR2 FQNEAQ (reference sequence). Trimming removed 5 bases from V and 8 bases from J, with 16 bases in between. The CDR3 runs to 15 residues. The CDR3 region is CASSAETGTDSPLHF. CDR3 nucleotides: TGTGCCAGCAGCGCCGAAACAGGGACGGATTCACCCCTCCACTTT. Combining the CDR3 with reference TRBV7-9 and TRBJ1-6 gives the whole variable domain DTGVSQNPRHKITKRGQNVTFRCDPISEHNRLYWYRQTLGQGPEFLTYFQNEAQLEKSRLLSDRFSAERPKGSFSTLEIQRTEQGDSAMYLCASSAETGTDSPLHFGNGTRLTVT.

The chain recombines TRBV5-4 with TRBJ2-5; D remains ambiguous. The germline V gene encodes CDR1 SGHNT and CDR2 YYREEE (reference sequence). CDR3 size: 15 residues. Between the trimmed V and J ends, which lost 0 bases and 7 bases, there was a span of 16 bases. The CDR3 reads CASSLEPSAPGTQYF. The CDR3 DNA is TGTGCCAGCAGCTTGGAACCGTCGGCCCCGGGGACCCAGTACTTC.

The CDR3 here is CASRPQGVPYEQYF. The CDR3 DNA reads TGTGCCAGCAGACCGCAGGGGGTACCCTACGAGCAGTACTTC. The chain carries TRBV6-1 and TRBJ2-7, with 7 bases aligning to TRBD1. Germline assignment: CDR1 MNHNS and CDR2 SASEGT. Trimming took 6 bases from V and 2 from J; bases not matched to a gene: 7. The CDR3 spans 14 residues.

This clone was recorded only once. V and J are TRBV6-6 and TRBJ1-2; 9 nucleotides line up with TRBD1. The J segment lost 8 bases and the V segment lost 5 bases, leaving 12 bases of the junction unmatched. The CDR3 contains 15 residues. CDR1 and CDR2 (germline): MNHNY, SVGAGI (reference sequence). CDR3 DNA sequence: TGTGCCAGCAGTCCGACCGGGACAGGGACGTGGGGCTACACCTTC. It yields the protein CASSPTGTGTWGYTF.

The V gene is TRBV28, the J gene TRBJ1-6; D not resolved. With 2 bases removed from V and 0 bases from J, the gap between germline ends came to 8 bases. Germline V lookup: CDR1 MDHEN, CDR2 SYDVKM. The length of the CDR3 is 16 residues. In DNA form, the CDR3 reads TGTGCCAGCAGTTTACCCCTGAGCTCCTATAATTCACCCCTCCACTTT. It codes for CASSLPLSSYNSPLHF.

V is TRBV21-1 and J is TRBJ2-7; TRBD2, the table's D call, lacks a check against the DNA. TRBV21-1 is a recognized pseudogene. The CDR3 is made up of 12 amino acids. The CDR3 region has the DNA TGTGCCAGCAGCAAAGTCGGGTACGAGCAGTACTTC. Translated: CASSKVGYEQYF.

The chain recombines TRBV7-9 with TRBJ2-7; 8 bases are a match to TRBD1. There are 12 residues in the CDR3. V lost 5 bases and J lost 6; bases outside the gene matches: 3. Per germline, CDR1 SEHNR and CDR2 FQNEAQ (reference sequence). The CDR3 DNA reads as TGTGCCAGCAGCACGACAGGGGCCGAGCAGTACTTC. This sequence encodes CASSTTGAEQYF.

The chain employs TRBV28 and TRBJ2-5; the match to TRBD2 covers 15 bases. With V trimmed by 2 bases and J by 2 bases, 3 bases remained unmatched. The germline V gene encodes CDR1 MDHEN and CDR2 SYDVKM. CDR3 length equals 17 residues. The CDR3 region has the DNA TGTGCCAGCAGTTTAGGACTAGCGGGGGGGCGACAAGAGACCCAGTACTTC. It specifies CASSLGLAGGRQETQYF.

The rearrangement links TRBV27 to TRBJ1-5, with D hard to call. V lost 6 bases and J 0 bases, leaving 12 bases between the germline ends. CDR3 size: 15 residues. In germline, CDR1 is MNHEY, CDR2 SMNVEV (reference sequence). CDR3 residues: CASREKMYSNQPQHF. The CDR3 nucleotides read TGTGCCAGCAGGGAGAAGATGTATAGCAATCAGCCCCAGCATTTT.

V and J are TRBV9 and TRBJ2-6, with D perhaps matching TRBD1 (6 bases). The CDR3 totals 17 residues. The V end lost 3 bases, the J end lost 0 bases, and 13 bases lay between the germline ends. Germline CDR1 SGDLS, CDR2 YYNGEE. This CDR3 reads CASSAYRALSGANVLTF. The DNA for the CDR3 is TGTGCCAGCAGCGCCTACAGGGCCCTCTCTGGGGCCAACGTCCTGACTTTC.

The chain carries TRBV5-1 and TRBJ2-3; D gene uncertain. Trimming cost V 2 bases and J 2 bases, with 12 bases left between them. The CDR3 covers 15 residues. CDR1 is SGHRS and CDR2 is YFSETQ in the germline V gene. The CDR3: CASSLYSFDTDTQYF. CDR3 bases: TGCGCCAGCAGCTTATACTCGTTTGACACAGATACGCAGTATTTT. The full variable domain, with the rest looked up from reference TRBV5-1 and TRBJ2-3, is KAGVTQTPRYLIKTRGQQVTLSCSPISGHRSVSWYQQTPGQGLQFLFEYFSETQRNKGNFPGRFSGRQFSNSRSEMNVSTLELGDSALYLCASSLYSFDTDTQYFGPGTRLTVL.

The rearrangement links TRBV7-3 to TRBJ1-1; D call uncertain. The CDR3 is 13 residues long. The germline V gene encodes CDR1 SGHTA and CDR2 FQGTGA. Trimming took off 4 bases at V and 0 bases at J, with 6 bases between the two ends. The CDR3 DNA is TGTGCCAGCAGCTACGGGGTGAACACTGAAGCTTTCTTT. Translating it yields CASSYGVNTEAFF.

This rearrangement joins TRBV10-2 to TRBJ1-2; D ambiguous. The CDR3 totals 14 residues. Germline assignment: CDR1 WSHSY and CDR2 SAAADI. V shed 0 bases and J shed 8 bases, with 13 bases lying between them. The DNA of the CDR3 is TGCGCCAGCAGTGAGTCGGTGGAGTGGAAGGGCTACACCTTC. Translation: CASSESVEWKGYTF.

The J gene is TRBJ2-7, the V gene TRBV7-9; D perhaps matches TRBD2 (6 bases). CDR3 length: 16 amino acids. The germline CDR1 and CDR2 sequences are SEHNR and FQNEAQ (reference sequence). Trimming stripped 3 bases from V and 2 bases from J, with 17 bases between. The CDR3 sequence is CASSFSDGGGTYEQYF. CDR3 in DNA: TGTGCCAGCAGCTTCTCGGACGGTGGCGGGACCTACGAGCAGTACTTC.

The CDR3, as DNA: TGTGCCAGCTCATCCGGGAGTTTTGGTGAGCAGTTCTTC. Translating gives CASSSGSFGEQFF. The chain links TRBV18 to TRBJ2-1; D is perhaps TRBD2 (6 bases). Trimming took 5 bases from V and 9 from J, leaving 14 bases between them. The CDR3 has 13 amino acids. The germline V gene encodes CDR1 KGHSH and CDR2 LQKENI. The full variable domain, its missing parts supplied by reference TRBV18 and TRBJ2-1, is NAGVMQNPRHLVRRRGQEARLRCSPMKGHSHVYWYRQLPEEGLKFMVYLQKENIIDESGMPKERFSAEFPKEGPSILRIQQVVRGDSAAYFCASSSGSFGEQFFGPGTRLTVL.

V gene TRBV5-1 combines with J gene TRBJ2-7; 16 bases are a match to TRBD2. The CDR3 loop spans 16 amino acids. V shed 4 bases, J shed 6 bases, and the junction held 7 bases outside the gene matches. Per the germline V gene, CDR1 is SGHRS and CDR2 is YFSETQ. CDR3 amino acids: CASSTGLAGGPLEQYF. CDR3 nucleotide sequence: TGCGCCAGCAGCACGGGACTAGCGGGAGGGCCCCTCGAGCAGTACTTC.

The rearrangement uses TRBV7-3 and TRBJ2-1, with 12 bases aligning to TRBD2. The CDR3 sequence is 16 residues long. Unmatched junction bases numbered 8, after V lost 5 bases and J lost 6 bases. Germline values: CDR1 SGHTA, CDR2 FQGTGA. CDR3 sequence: CASSTNQGLAGNEQFF. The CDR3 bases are TGTGCCAGCAGCACAAATCAGGGACTAGCGGGCAATGAGCAGTTCTTC.

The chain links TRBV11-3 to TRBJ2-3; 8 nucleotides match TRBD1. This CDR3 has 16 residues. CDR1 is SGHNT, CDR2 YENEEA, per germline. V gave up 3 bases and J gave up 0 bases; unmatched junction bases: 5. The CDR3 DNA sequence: TGTGCCAGCAGCTTGTACACAGGGGGTAGCACAGATACGCAGTATTTT. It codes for CASSLYTGGSTDTQYF.

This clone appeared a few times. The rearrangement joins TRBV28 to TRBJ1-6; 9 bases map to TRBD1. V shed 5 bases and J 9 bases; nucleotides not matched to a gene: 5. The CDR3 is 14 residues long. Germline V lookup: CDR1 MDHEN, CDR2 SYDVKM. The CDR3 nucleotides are TGTGCCAGCAGTCCGGGACAGGGCGGTTCACCCCTCCACTTT. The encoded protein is CASSPGQGGSPLHF. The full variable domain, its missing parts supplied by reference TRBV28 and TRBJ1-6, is DVKVTQSSRYLVKRTGEKVFLECVQDMDHENMFWYRQDPGLGLRLIYFSYDVKMKEKGDIPEGYSVSREKKERFSLILESASTNQTSMYLCASSPGQGGSPLHFGNGTRLTVT.